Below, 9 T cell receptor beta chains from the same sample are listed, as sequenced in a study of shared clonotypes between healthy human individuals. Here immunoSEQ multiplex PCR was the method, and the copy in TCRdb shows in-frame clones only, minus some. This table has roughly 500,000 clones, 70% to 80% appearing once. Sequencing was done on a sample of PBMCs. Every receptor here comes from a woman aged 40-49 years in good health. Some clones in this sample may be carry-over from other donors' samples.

DNA for the CDR3: TGCGCCAGCAGCCAGAGGCGGGGTCGCCCGGACACCGGGGAGCTGTTTTTT. Translated: CASSQRRGRPDTGELFF. V gene TRBV4-1 combines with J gene TRBJ2-2, with D perhaps matching TRBD2 (6 bases). This CDR3 region has 17 residues. Germline V CDR1 and CDR2: MGHRA, YSYEKL. V dropped 3 bases and J dropped 3 bases, with 17 bases sitting between them.

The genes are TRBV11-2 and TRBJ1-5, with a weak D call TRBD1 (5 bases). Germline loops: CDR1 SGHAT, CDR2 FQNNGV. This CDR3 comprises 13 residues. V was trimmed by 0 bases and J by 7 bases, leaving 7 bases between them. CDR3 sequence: CASSLERDQPQHF. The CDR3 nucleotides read TGTGCCAGCAGCTTAGAAAGGGACCAGCCCCAGCATTTT.

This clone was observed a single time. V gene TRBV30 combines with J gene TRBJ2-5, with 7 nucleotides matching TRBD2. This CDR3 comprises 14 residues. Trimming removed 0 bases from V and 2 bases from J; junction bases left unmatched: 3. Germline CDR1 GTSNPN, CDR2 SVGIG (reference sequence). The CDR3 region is CAWSVQAGQETQYF. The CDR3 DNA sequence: TGTGCCTGGAGTGTACAAGCGGGGCAAGAGACCCAGTACTTC.

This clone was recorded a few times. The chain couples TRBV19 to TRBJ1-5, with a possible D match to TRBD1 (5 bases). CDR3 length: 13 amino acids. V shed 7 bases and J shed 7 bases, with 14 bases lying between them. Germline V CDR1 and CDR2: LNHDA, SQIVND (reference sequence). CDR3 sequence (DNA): TGTGCCAGTAAAGGCGGGGCTGGGCAGCCCCAGCATTTT. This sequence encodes CASKGGAGQPQHF.

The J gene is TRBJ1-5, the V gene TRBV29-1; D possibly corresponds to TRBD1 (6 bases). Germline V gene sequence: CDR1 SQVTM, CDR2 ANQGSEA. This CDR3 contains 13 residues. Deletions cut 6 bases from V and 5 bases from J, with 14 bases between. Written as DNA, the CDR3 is TGCAGCGTGGGCAGGGGAGTGGATCAGCCCCAGCATTTT. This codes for CSVGRGVDQPQHF.

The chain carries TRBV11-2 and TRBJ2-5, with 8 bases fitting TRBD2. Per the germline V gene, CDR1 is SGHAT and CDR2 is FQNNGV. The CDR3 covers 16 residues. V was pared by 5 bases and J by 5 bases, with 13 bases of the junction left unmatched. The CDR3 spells CASSPNGLAGRETQYF. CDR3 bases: TGTGCCAGCAGCCCAAATGGGCTAGCGGGTAGGGAGACCCAGTACTTC.

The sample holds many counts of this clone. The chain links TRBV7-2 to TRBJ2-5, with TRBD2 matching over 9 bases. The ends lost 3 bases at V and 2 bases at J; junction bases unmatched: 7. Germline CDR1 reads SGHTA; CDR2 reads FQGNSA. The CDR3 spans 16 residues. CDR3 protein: CASSLFIAGVQETQYF. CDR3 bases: TGTGCCAGCAGCTTGTTCATAGCGGGAGTGCAAGAGACCCAGTACTTC.

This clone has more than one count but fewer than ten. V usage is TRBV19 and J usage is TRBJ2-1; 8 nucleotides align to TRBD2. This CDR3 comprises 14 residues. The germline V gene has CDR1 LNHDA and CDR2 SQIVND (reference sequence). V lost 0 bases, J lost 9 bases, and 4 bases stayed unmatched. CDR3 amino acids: CASSIDTGRGEQFF. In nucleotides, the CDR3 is TGTGCCAGTAGTATAGATACCGGGAGGGGTGAGCAGTTCTTC. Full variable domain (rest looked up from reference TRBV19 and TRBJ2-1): DGGITQSPKYLFRKEGQNVTLSCEQNLNHDAMYWYRQDPGQGLRLIYYSQIVNDFQKGDIAEGYSVSREKKESFPLTVTSAQKNPTAFYLCASSIDTGRGEQFFGPGTRLTVL.

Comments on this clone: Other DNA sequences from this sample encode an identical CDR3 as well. The DNA of the CDR3 is TGTGCCAGCAGCCTAGGGGGGTACCAAGAGACCCAGTACTTC. Protein product: CASSLGGYQETQYF. The gene calls are TRBV27 and TRBJ2-5; the D call may be TRBD1 or TRBD2 (6 bases each). Trimming cost V 6 bases and J 0 bases, with 11 bases left between them. Per germline, CDR1 MNHEY and CDR2 SMNVEV (reference sequence). The CDR3 runs 14 residues.